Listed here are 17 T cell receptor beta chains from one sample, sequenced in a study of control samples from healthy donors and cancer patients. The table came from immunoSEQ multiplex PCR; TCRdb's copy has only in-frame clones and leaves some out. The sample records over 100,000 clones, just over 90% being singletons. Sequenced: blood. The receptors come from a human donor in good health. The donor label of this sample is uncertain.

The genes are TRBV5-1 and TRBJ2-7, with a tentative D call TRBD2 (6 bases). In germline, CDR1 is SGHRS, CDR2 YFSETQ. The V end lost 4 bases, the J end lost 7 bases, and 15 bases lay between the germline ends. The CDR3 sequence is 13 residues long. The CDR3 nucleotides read TGCGCCAGCAGCCCGGGACTTTTTACGGAGCAGTACTTC. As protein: CASSPGLFTEQYF. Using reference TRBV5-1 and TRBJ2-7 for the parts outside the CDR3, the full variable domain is KAGVTQTPRYLIKTRGQQVTLSCSPISGHRSVSWYQQTPGQGLQFLFEYFSETQRNKGNFPGRFSGRQFSNSRSEMNVSTLELGDSALYLCASSPGLFTEQYFGPGTRLTVT.

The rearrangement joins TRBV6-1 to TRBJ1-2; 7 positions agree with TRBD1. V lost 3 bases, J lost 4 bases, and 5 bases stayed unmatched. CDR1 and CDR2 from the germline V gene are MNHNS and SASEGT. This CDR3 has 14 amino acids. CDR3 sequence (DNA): TGTGCCAGCAGTGATGAGGGACAGCTCTATGGCTACACCTTC. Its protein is CASSDEGQLYGYTF.

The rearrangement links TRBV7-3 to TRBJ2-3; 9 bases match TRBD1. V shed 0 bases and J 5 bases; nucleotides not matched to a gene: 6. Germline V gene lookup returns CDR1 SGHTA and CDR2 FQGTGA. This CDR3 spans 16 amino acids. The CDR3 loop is CASSLTGQGTGDTQYF. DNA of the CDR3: TGTGCCAGCAGCTTAACGGGACAGGGAACGGGAGATACGCAGTATTTT.

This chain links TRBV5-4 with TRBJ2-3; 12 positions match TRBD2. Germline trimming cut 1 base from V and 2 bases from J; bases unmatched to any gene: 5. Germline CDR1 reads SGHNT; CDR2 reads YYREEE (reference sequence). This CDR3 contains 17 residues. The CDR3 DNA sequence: TGTGCCAGCAGCTTGCGGCTAGCGGGGGGGAACACAGATACGCAGTATTTT. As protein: CASSLRLAGGNTDTQYF.

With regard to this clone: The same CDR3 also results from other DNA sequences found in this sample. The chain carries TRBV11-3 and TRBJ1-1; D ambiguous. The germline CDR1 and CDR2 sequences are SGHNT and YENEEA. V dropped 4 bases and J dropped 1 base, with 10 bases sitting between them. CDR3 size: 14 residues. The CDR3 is CASSSGRSNTEAFF. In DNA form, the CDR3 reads TGTGCCAGCAGCTCCGGACGGTCGAACACTGAAGCTTTCTTT.

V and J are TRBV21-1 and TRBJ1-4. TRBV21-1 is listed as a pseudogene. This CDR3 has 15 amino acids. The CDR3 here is CASSKGGGQNEKLFF. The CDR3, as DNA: TGTGCCAGCAGCAAAGGAGGGGGGCAAAATGAAAAACTGTTTTTT.

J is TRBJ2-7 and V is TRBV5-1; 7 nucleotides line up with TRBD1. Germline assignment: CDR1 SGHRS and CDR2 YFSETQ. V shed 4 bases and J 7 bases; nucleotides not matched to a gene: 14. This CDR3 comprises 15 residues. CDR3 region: CASSTGTAHGGEQYF. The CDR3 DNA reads TGCGCCAGCAGCACCGGGACAGCCCACGGCGGAGAGCAGTACTTC.

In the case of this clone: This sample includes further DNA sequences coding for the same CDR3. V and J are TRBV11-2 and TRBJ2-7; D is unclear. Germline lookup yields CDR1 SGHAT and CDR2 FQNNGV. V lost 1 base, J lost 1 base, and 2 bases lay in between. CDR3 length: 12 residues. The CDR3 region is CASSLGSYEQYF. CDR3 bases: TGTGCCAGCAGCTTAGGTTCCTACGAGCAGTACTTC.

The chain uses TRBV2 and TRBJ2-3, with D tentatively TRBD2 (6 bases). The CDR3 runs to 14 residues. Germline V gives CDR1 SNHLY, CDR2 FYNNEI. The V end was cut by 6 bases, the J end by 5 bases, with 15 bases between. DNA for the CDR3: TGTGCCAGCAGGGGAGGTCCCCCGGGAGATACGCAGTATTTT. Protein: CASRGGPPGDTQYF. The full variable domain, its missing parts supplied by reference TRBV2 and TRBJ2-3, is EPEVTQTPSHQVTQMGQEVILRCVPISNHLYFYWYRQILGQKVEFLVSFYNNEISEKSEIFDDQFSVERPDGSNFTLKIRSTKLEDSAMYFCASRGGPPGDTQYFGPGTRLTVL.

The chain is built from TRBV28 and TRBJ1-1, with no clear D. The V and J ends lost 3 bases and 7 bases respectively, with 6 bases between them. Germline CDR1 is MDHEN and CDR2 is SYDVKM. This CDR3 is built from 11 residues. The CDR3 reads CASSLKGEAFF. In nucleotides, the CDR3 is TGTGCCAGCAGTTTGAAGGGTGAAGCTTTCTTT.

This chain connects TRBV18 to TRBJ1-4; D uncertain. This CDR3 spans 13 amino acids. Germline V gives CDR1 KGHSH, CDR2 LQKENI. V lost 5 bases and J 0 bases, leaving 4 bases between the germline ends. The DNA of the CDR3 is TGTGCCAGCTCAAGATCAACTAATGAAAAACTGTTTTTT. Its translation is CASSRSTNEKLFF.

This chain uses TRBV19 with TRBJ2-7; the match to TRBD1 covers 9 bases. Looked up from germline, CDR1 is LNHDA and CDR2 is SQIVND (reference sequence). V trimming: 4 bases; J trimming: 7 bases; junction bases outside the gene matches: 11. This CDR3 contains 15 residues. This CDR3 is CASSTPGQGLREQYF. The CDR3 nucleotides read TGTGCCAGTAGTACACCGGGACAGGGTCTTCGGGAGCAGTACTTC.

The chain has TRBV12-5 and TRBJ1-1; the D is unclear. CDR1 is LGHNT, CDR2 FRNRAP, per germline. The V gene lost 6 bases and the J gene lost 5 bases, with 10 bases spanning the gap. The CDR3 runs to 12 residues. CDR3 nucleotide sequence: TGTGCTAGTGGCCGGAGGGAGACTGAAGCTTTCTTT. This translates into CASGRRETEAFF.

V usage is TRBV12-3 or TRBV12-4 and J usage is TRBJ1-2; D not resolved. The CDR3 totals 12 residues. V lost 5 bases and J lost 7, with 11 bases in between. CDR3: CASSPTVGGYTF. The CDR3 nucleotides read TGTGCCAGCAGTCCGACTGTAGGTGGCTACACCTTC.

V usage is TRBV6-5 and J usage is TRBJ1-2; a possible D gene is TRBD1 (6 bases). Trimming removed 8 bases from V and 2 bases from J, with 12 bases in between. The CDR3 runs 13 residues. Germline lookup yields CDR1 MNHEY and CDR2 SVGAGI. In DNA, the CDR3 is TGTGCCAGCCGACAGGACTTAAACTATGGCTACACCTTC. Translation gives CASRQDLNYGYTF.

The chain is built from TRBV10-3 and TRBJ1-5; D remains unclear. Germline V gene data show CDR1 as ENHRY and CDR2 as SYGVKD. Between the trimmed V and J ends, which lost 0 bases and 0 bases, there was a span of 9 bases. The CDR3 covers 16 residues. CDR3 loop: CAISESLGNSNQPQHF. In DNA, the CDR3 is TGTGCCATCAGTGAGTCGCTAGGCAATAGCAATCAGCCCCAGCATTTT.

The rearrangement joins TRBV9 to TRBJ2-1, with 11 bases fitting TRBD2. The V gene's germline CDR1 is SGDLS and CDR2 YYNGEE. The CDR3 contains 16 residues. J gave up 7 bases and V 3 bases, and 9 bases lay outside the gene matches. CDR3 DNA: TGTGCCAGCAGCGCGGACTTCTCTAGCGGGGGGAATGAGCAGTTCTTC. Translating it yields CASSADFSSGGNEQFF.